The entry below describes one T cell receptor beta chain. Naive CD45RA+ and memory CD45RA-negative subsets were split from CD4+ cells. The assay ran at deep level. Sorted-subset replicate PCRs used approximately 180 ng of genomic DNA. This amount corresponded to tens of thousands of T cell genomes. Assay: immunoSEQ multiplex PCR; the TCRdb copy retains only in-frame clones and omits some. The table records 1.4 million to 1.5 million clones, roughly 96% of them present only once. The sample originates from a study of shared clonotypes between healthy human individuals. About the research overall: The donors, a couple of women and three men, were aged 18 to 49.

CDR1 LNHNV and CDR2 YYDKDF come from the germline V gene (reference sequence). This CDR3 spans 14 amino acids. V dropped 0 bases and J dropped 13 bases, with 16 bases sitting between them. The rearrangement uses TRBV15 and TRBJ2-1, with D possibly being TRBD1 or TRBD2 (5 bases each). The source is a man aged 25 to 45 in good health. Sequenced: naive CD4+ T cells sorted from blood. Specified subset: CD45RA+ positively selected. The CDR3: CATSRDYLSRGQFF. The CDR3 bases are TGTGCCACCAGCAGAGATTATTTATCGAGGGGTCAGTTCTTC. The whole variable domain, remainder taken from reference TRBV15 and TRBJ2-1, is DAMVIQNPRYQVTQFGKPVTLSCSQTLNHNVMYWYQQKSSQAPKLLFHYYDKDFNNEADTPDNFQSRRPNTSFCFLDIRSPGLGDTAMYLCATSRDYLSRGQFFGPGTRLTVL.